This T cell receptor beta chain originates from a study of post-analysis software for immune sequencing data. Study conclusions and caveats: A few TRBV segments (TRBV5-6, TRBV5-1 and TRBV20-1 among them) occurred more frequently in patients than in controls.

The TCR beta cDNA libraries carried unique molecular identifiers. TCRdb redid the calling of the PCR reads with MiXCR, one entry per CDR3 protein. There are over 300,000 distinct CDR3 sequences in the sample; 30% to 45% occur only once, and roughly an eighth lies in the top ten. V lost 5 bases to trimming and J lost 8 bases; unmatched junction nucleotides: 12. Germline-derived CDR1 and CDR2 are SEHNR and FQNEAQ (reference sequence). The CDR3 totals 16 residues. This clonotype was counted only a few times. Its antigen is unknown. The sequence derives from a girl aged 10 to 17 with multiple sclerosis. The chain joins TRBV7-9 to TRBJ2-4; 10 positions match TRBD1. Input material: blood. The CDR3 region has the DNA TGTGCCAGCAGCAGTCCGGGACAGGGGTTGGAGGACATTCAGTACTTC. This sequence encodes CASSSPGQGLEDIQYF.